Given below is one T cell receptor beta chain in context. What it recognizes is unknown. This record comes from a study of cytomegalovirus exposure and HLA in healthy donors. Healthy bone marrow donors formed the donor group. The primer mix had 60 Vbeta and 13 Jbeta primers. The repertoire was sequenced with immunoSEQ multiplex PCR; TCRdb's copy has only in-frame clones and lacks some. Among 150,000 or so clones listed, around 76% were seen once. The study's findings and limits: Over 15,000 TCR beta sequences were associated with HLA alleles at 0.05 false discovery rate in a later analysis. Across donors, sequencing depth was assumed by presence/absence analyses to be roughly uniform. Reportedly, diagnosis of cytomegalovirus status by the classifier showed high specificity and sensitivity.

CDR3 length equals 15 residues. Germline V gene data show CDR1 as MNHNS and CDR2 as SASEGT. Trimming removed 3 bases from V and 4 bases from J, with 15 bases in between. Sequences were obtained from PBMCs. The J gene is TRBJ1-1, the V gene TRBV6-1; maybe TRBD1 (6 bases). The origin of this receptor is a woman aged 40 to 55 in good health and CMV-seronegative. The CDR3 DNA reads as TGTGCCAGCAGTGAGCCAGGGGAAGTCGGCACTGAAGCTTTCTTT. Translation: CASSEPGEVGTEAFF.